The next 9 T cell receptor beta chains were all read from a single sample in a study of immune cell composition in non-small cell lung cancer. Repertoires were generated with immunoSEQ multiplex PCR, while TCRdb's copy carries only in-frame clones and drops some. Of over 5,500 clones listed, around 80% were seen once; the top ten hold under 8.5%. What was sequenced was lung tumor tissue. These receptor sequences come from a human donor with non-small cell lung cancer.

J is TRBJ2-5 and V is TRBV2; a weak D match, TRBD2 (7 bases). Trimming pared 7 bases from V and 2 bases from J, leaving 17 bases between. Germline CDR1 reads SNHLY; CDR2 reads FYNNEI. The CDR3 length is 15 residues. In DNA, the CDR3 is TGTGCCAGCATTACACAGGGAGGGAGTCAAGAGACCCAGTACTTC. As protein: CASITQGGSQETQYF.

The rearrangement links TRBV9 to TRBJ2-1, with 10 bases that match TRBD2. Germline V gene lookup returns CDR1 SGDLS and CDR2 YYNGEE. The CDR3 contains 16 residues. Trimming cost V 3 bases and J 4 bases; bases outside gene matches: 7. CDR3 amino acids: CASSELAGALYNEQFF. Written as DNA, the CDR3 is TGTGCCAGCAGCGAGCTAGCGGGGGCCCTTTACAATGAGCAGTTCTTC.

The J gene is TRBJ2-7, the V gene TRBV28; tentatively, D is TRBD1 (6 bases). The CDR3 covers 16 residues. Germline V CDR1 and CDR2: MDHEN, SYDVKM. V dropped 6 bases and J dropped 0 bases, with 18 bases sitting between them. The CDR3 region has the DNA TGTGCCAGCAGCCAAGGGGGAAGCACCAACTCCTACGAGCAGTACTTC. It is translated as CASSQGGSTNSYEQYF.

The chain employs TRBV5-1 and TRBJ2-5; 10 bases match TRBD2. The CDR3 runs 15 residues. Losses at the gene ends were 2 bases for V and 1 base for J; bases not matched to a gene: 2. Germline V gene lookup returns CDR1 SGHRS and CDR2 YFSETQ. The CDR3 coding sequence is TGCGCCAGCAGCTTTAGCGGGGGGCGCCAAGAGACCCAGTACTTC. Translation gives CASSFSGGRQETQYF.

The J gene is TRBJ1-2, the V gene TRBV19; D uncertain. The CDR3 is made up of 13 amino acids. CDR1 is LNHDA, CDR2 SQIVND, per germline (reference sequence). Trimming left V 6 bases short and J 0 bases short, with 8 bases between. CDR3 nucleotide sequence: TGTGCCAGTAGCCCTGCAGCTAACTATGGCTACACCTTC. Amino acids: CASSPAANYGYTF.

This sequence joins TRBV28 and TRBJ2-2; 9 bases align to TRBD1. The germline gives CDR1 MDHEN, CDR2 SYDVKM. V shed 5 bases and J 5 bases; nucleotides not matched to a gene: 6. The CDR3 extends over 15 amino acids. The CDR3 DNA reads TGTGCCAGCAGTCCCGGGACAGGGACAACCGGGGAGCTGTTTTTT. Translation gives CASSPGTGTTGELFF. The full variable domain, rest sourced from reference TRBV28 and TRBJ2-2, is DVKVTQSSRYLVKRTGEKVFLECVQDMDHENMFWYRQDPGLGLRLIYFSYDVKMKEKGDIPEGYSVSREKKERFSLILESASTNQTSMYLCASSPGTGTTGELFFGEGSRLTVL.

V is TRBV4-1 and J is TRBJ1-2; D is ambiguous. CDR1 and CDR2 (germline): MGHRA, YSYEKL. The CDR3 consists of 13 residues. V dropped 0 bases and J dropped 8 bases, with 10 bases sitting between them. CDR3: CASSQDGDRGYTF. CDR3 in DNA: TGCGCCAGCAGCCAAGATGGTGATCGGGGCTACACCTTC.

In DNA form, the CDR3 reads TGTGCCAGCAGCCGAAGGCTAGCGGGGTCCTACGAGCAGTACTTC. Protein product: CASSRRLAGSYEQYF. The V call is TRBV7-6, the J call TRBJ2-7; 9 nucleotides align to TRBD2. This CDR3 has 15 amino acids. The V segment lost 5 bases and the J segment 1 base; nucleotides outside the gene matches: 6. Germline CDR1 SGHVS, CDR2 FNYEAQ. The entire variable domain, with the rest obtained from reference TRBV7-6 and TRBJ2-7, is as follows: GAGVSQSPRYKVTKRGQDVALRCDPISGHVSLYWYRQALGQGPEFLTYFNYEAQQDKSGLPNDRFSAERPEGSISTLTIQRTEQRDSAMYRCASSRRLAGSYEQYFGPGTRLTVT.

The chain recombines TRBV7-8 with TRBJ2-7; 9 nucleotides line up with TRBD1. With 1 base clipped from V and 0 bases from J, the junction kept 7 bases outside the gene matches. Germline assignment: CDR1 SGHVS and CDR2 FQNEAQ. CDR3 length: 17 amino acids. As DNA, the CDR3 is TGTGCCAGCAGCTTAGTGGCCGGGACAGGGATCTCCTACGAGCAGTACTTC. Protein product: CASSLVAGTGISYEQYF.